The 3 T cell receptor beta chains below come from one sample, sequenced in a study of blood T cell repertoires in COVID-19. Clones were sequenced by immunoSEQ multiplex PCR, and TCRdb holds only the in-frame ones, with some missing. The sample includes some 230,000 clones, about 85% of them seen just once. Material for sequencing was peripheral blood. These receptors originate from a man over 45 who had recovered from COVID-19.

This clone was picked up one time. V usage is TRBV6-1 and J usage is TRBJ1-5; no clear D gene. V lost 4 bases, J lost 1 base, and 14 bases lay in between. Germline V lookup: CDR1 MNHNS, CDR2 SASEGT. This CDR3 is built from 16 residues. The CDR3 nucleotides are TGTGCCAGCAGTGCGCCCGACACCGTAAGCAATCAGCCCCAGCATTTT. This gives the protein CASSAPDTVSNQPQHF.

The gene calls are TRBV6-6 and TRBJ1-5, with 9 nucleotides matching TRBD1. J lost 0 bases, V lost 5 bases, and 8 bases had no gene match. CDR3 size: 17 residues. Germline loops: CDR1 MNHNY, CDR2 SVGAGI (reference sequence). The CDR3 protein is CASSPWTGVYSNQPQHF. Here the CDR3 DNA reads TGTGCCAGCAGTCCATGGACAGGGGTCTATAGCAATCAGCCCCAGCATTTT.

The V gene is TRBV28, the J gene TRBJ1-2; D possibly corresponds to TRBD1 (6 bases). The CDR3 is made up of 15 amino acids. V lost 5 bases, J lost 2 bases, and 15 bases lay in between. Germline CDR1 reads MDHEN; CDR2 reads SYDVKM. This chain's CDR3 is CASSTKHRANYGYTF. CDR3 nucleotides: TGTGCCAGCAGTACGAAACACAGGGCAAACTATGGCTACACCTTC.